A selection of T cell receptor beta chains follows, all from one sample in a study of CXCR3-negative and CXCR3-positive naive CD8 T cells. TCRdb reanalyzed the 5' RACE reads, giving one entry per CDR3 protein sequence and no DNA. The ten top clones account for approximately 1.1%, within a sample of 75,000 to 95,000 distinct CDR3 sequences. The sample taken for sequencing was naive CXCR3- CD8+ T cells from blood. These receptors were taken from a human donor in good health. Some clones in this sample may be carry-over from other donors' samples. Both conserved end residues are part of each CDR3.

>TRBJ2-7|TRBV2
CASMGRNGPYEQYF
>TRBJ2-7|TRBV11-2
CASSFGPRADEQYF
>TRBJ2-3|TRBV6-4
CASSGGGATDTQYF
>TRBJ2-3|TRBV5-1
CASSSGEHSTDTQYF
>TRBJ1-1|TRBV29-1
CSTWHSGTEAFF
>TRBJ1-5|TRBV7-2
CASSLEQGIQPQHF
>TRBJ1-1|TRBV4-1
CASSQAVPTEAFF
>TRBJ1-1|TRBV25-1
CASSEQGATEAFF
>TRBJ2-7|TRBV11-2
CASSFGKYYEQYF
>TRBJ1-4|TRBV30
CAWSPPVEGPNEKLFF
>TRBJ1-1|TRBV2
CASCEEGGMNTEAFF
>TRBJ2-5|TRBV11-3
CASRSRGPETQYF
>TRBJ2-6|TRBV3-1
CASSFPGHGGANVLTF
>TRBJ2-7|TRBV20-1
CSARSGTSGGLGYEQYF
>TRBJ2-7|TRBV29-1
CSVEVRQKSSYEQYF
>TRBJ2-7|TRBV15
CATSSQTAGSYEQYF
>TRBJ2-7|TRBV28
CASSSIPGTSGRALYEQYF
>TRBJ1-2|TRBV29-1
CSVDGGYGYTF
>TRBJ2-2|TRBV28
CASSFRGPNTGELFF
>TRBJ2-2|TRBV19
CASNGMLTGELFF
>TRBJ1-6|TRBV7-2
CASSWEGQAHNSPLHF
>TRBJ2-2|TRBV28
CASGEIANTGELFF
>TRBJ2-4|TRBV11-3
CASSSRDSGWDIQYF
>TRBJ2-5|TRBV12-3/TRBV12-4
CASSYGGPGETQYF
>TRBJ2-1|TRBV9
CASSAWDSSNEQFF
>TRBJ2-7|TRBV7-9
CASSFWSEFSYEQYF
>TRBJ1-4|TRBV7-9
CASSLAWADEKLFF
>TRBJ2-7|TRBV14
CASSQDSPLEQYF
>TRBJ2-1|TRBV29-1
CSVEGLAGAPYNEQFF
>TRBJ2-5|TRBV7-9
CASSLEFQRETQYF
>TRBJ2-1|TRBV20-1
CSFLSGSSYNEQFF
>TRBJ1-2|TRBV29-1
CSVDRDYYGYTF
>TRBJ2-3|TRBV29-1
CSVGGTDTQYF
>TRBJ1-6|TRBV20-1
CSAPTPPGSNSPLHF
>TRBJ1-1|TRBV7-2
CASSFPQSLEAFF
>TRBJ1-2|TRBV29-1
CSVVITSYGYTF
>TRBJ2-7|TRBV2
CASSGHGADDTYEQYF
>TRBJ1-5|TRBV27
CASSTTSTGNQPQHF
>TRBJ1-5|TRBV21-1
CASSKEVGRDPGNQPQHF
>TRBJ2-7|TRBV28
CASSSKGMPDYEQYF
>TRBJ1-3|TRBV28
CASSFVSGNTIYF
>TRBJ1-5|TRBV19
CASSIGTGIQPQHF